This TCR beta chain comes out of a study of cytomegalovirus exposure and HLA in healthy donors. PCR used 60 Vbeta primers and 13 Jbeta primers. Measured with immunoSEQ multiplex PCR; TCRdb has only the in-frame clones, and not every one. The sample lists some 190,000 clones; 80% to 90% were seen once. CDR1 is GTSNPN, CDR2 SVGIG, per germline (reference sequence). V lost 4 bases and J lost 10, with 11 bases in between. CDR3 length equals 11 residues. In the case of this clone: Its antigen remains unidentified.

Study-level results: Researchers counted over 150 TCR beta chains as cytomegalovirus-associated.

The chain links TRBV30 to TRBJ2-1, with a tentative D call TRBD2 (7 bases). The receptor comes from a male donor in good health and CMV-seronegative. The sample comprised PBMCs. In DNA form, the CDR3 reads TGTGCCTGGACGGGGGGCCTAGAGCAGTTCTTC. It is translated as CAWTGGLEQFF.